The 20 T cell receptor beta chains below all came from one sample that was sequenced in a study of blood T cell repertoires in COVID-19. The repertoire was sequenced with immunoSEQ multiplex PCR; TCRdb's copy has only in-frame clones and lacks some. The table has some 140,000 clones, less than 95% seen once. Sequencing was carried out using peripheral blood. These receptors were collected from a man aged 45 to 65 with acute or convalescent COVID-19.

This chain connects TRBV18 to TRBJ2-7, with 9 bases that match TRBD1. The germline V gene has CDR1 KGHSH and CDR2 LQKENI. V was clipped by 3 bases and J by 5 bases; unmatched bases: 5. The length of the CDR3 is 14 residues. CDR3 DNA sequence: TGTGCCAGCTCACCGGGGACAGGGTCCAACGAGCAGTACTTC. It yields the protein CASSPGTGSNEQYF.

The genes are TRBV19 and TRBJ1-2, with D uncertain. The CDR3 runs 13 residues. Trimming left V 3 bases short and J 0 bases short, with 5 bases between. CDR1 and CDR2 (germline): LNHDA, SQIVND (reference sequence). The CDR3 nucleotides read TGTGCCAGTAGTATCAGAACTAACTATGGCTACACCTTC. Amino acids: CASSIRTNYGYTF.

This chain links TRBV9 with TRBJ1-2; maybe TRBD1 (5 bases). Germline loops: CDR1 SGDLS, CDR2 YYNGEE. CDR3 length equals 11 residues. V shed 4 bases and J shed 8 bases, with 9 bases lying between them. The chain's CDR3 is CASSSTEGYTF. For the CDR3, the DNA is TGTGCCAGCAGCTCGACAGAAGGCTACACCTTC.

V usage is TRBV6-5 and J usage is TRBJ1-6, with 10 bases matching TRBD1. V lost 3 bases, J lost 5 bases, and 4 bases stayed unmatched. There are 16 residues in the CDR3. Germline values: CDR1 MNHEY, CDR2 SVGAGI. CDR3 region: CASSYGTGVNNSPLHF. Written as DNA, the CDR3 is TGTGCCAGCAGTTATGGGACAGGGGTTAATAATTCACCCCTCCACTTT.

The rearrangement uses TRBV6-6 and TRBJ2-7, with no clear D. CDR1 and CDR2 (germline): MNHNY, SVGAGI (reference sequence). V was pared by 5 bases and J by 3 bases, with 11 bases between. CDR3 length equals 13 residues. CDR3 DNA sequence: TGTGCCAGCAGTCTTGGGCGTTACTACGAGCAGTACGTC. Residues: CASSLGRYYEQYV.

This chain uses TRBV29-1 with TRBJ2-7, with 7 bases that match TRBD2. CDR3 size: 13 residues. J lost 0 bases, V lost 4 bases, and 3 bases had no gene match. CDR1 and CDR2 from the germline V gene are SQVTM and ANQGSEA. The CDR3 loop is CSVVGGSSYEQYF. The CDR3 bases are TGCAGCGTTGTTGGCGGGAGCTCCTACGAGCAGTACTTC.

This rearrangement joins TRBV28 to TRBJ2-5; a possible D gene is TRBD2 (5 bases). The CDR3 contains 13 residues. Germline V CDR1 and CDR2: MDHEN, SYDVKM. With 1 base removed from V and 7 bases from J, the gap between germline ends came to 10 bases. CDR3 nucleotide sequence: TGTGCCAGCAGTTTATTAGGTGGAGGGACCCAGTACTTC. Translating gives CASSLLGGGTQYF. The full variable domain, rest sourced from reference TRBV28 and TRBJ2-5, is DVKVTQSSRYLVKRTGEKVFLECVQDMDHENMFWYRQDPGLGLRLIYFSYDVKMKEKGDIPEGYSVSREKKERFSLILESASTNQTSMYLCASSLLGGGTQYFGPGTRLLVL.

The chain uses TRBV18 and TRBJ2-1; 11 positions match TRBD2. This CDR3 is built from 16 residues. The V segment lost 1 base and the J segment 8 bases; nucleotides outside the gene matches: 7. Germline-derived CDR1 and CDR2 are KGHSH and LQKENI. Here the CDR3 DNA reads TGTGCCAGCTCACCACTAGCGGGGGGGCAGGGCCATGAGCAGTTCTTC. Translation gives CASSPLAGGQGHEQFF.

The chain recombines TRBV27 with TRBJ2-7, with 8 bases matching TRBD2. Looked up from germline, CDR1 is MNHEY and CDR2 is SMNVEV (reference sequence). The ends lost 5 bases at V and 4 bases at J; junction bases unmatched: 34. This CDR3 spans 23 amino acids. The CDR3 DNA reads as TGTGCCAGCAGTACGCACCCCCTTCCTGACAAACTAACAACCGGGACTAGAAAGTACGAGCAGTACTTC. Amino acids: CASSTHPLPDKLTTGTRKYEQYF.

The chain links TRBV2 to TRBJ1-4, with no clear D. The length of the CDR3 is 13 residues. Germline-derived CDR1 and CDR2 are SNHLY and FYNNEI. V was cut by 11 bases and J by 4 bases, with 14 bases left in between. CDR3 nucleotides: TGTGCCGGAGCCGAGGCGGGTAATGAAAAACTGTTTTTT. It translates to CAGAEAGNEKLFF.

The rearrangement uses TRBV27 and TRBJ2-3; maybe TRBD1 (6 bases). The CDR3 contains 15 residues. V was shortened by 6 bases and J by 0 bases, with 13 bases between the two germline ends. Germline loops: CDR1 MNHEY, CDR2 SMNVEV (reference sequence). DNA for the CDR3: TGTGCCAGCAGGGACGGGACACCCAGCACAGATACGCAGTATTTT. Residues: CASRDGTPSTDTQYF.

The chain uses TRBV5-1 and TRBJ2-2; weak D call: TRBD2 (5 bases). V was trimmed by 4 bases and J by 8 bases, leaving 15 bases between them. This CDR3 contains 14 residues. Per the germline V gene, CDR1 is SGHRS and CDR2 is YFSETQ. In DNA, the CDR3 is TGCGCCAGCAGCACCGACTACCCCCCTGGGGAGCTGTTTTTT. It is translated as CASSTDYPPGELFF.

The chain carries TRBV4-2 and TRBJ2-7, with TRBD2 matching 11 bases. V shed 6 bases, J shed 3 bases, and the junction held 10 bases outside the gene matches. Germline lookup yields CDR1 LGHNA and CDR2 YNFKEQ. The CDR3 is made up of 16 amino acids. DNA for the CDR3: TGTGCCAGCAGGCCACCCCTAGCGGGGGGTCGCTACGAGCAGTACGTC. Its protein is CASRPPLAGGRYEQYV.

The chain combines TRBV19 with TRBJ2-1, with D perhaps TRBD2 (6 bases). The germline V and J ends were trimmed by 5 bases and 2 bases, with 19 bases remaining between them. There are 17 residues in the CDR3. Germline loops: CDR1 LNHDA, CDR2 SQIVND (reference sequence). The CDR3 DNA follows: TGTGCCAGTAGTTTCCCCCCCCTCGCGGGACCCTACAATGAGCAGTTCTTC. This encodes CASSFPPLAGPYNEQFF.

The CDR3: CASSIPGVYNEQFF. CDR3 nucleotide sequence: TGTGCCAGCAGCATACCAGGGGTCTACAATGAGCAGTTCTTC. The genes are TRBV13 and TRBJ2-1; D is perhaps TRBD1 (6 bases). This CDR3 comprises 14 residues. Germline V lookup: CDR1 PRHDT, CDR2 FYEKMQ (reference sequence). V was cut by 5 bases and J by 3 bases, with 11 bases left in between.

The chain's CDR3 is CASSSRGGDATEAFF. CDR3 sequence (DNA): TGTGCCAGCAGCTCCCGGGGGGGAGATGCCACTGAAGCTTTCTTT. The chain is built from TRBV7-2 and TRBJ1-1, with D possibly matching TRBD1 (5 bases). The V end was cut by 4 bases, the J end by 4 bases, with 16 bases between. Germline CDR1 and CDR2: SGHTA and FQGNSA. The CDR3 is 15 amino acids.

J is TRBJ2-6 and V is TRBV2; 8 positions agree with TRBD2. The J segment lost 1 base and the V segment lost 10 bases, leaving 9 bases of the junction unmatched. Germline V gene lookup returns CDR1 SNHLY and CDR2 FYNNEI. The CDR3 contains 16 residues. DNA for the CDR3: TGTGCCAAAGGGCTAGCGGGCTCGTCTGGGGCCAACGTCCTGACTTTC. As protein: CAKGLAGSSGANVLTF.

The J gene is TRBJ2-3, the V gene TRBV7-3; the match to TRBD2 covers 12 bases. Germline loops: CDR1 SGHTA, CDR2 FQGTGA. The CDR3 loop spans 16 amino acids. The junction had 6 bases not matched to a gene; V was cut back by 4 bases and J by 4 bases. The DNA for the CDR3 is TGTGCCAGCAGCTCCCTAGCGGGAGGGCCAGCAGATACGCAGTATTTT. Residues: CASSSLAGGPADTQYF.

This clone was detected a few times. This chain joins TRBV19 and TRBJ1-5, with a possible D match to TRBD1 (5 bases). Trimming stripped 3 bases from V and 2 bases from J, with 8 bases between. The length of the CDR3 is 14 residues. The germline V gene has CDR1 LNHDA and CDR2 SQIVND (reference sequence). The CDR3 sequence: CASSMVGGNQPQHF. The CDR3 nucleotides are TGTGCCAGTAGTATGGTAGGGGGCAATCAGCCCCAGCATTTT. The full variable domain, with the rest looked up from reference TRBV19 and TRBJ1-5, is DGGITQSPKYLFRKEGQNVTLSCEQNLNHDAMYWYRQDPGQGLRLIYYSQIVNDFQKGDIAEGYSVSREKKESFPLTVTSAQKNPTAFYLCASSMVGGNQPQHFGDGTRLSIL.

The chain couples TRBV18 to TRBJ1-1; no reliable D call. The germline V gene encodes CDR1 KGHSH and CDR2 LQKENI. This CDR3 region has 13 residues. Deletions cut 5 bases from V and 2 bases from J, with 9 bases between. The CDR3 region is CASSSGINTEAFF. CDR3 nucleotides: TGTGCCAGCTCATCAGGAATAAACACTGAAGCTTTCTTT.